This entry is about one TCR beta chain. Its antigen is as yet unknown. Clones were read by immunoSEQ multiplex PCR, and TCRdb kept only the in-frame ones, dropping some. The data contain approximately 97,000 clones, 85% to 95% of them singletons. The germline CDR1 and CDR2 sequences are ENHRY and SYGVKD. The CDR3 contains 21 residues. V dropped 8 bases and J dropped 5; count of bases not matched to a gene: 29. This record belongs to a study of graft-versus-host responses after intestinal transplantation. Study-level information: Transplantation in recipients was multivisceral, liver-intestinal, or isolated intestinal. Each recipient received anti-thymocyte globulin induction, then tacrolimus and steroids for approximately three years.

Study findings and constraints: Analysis identified GvH clones in recipient marrow, with some appearing first in ileum or blood. In patients with graft-donor T cell macrochimerism, allograft graft-versus-host to host-versus-graft clonal ratios were high.

The chain joins TRBV10-3 to TRBJ2-3; 9 bases match TRBD2. The specimen was unstimulated CD8+ T cells sorted from spleen or lymph node cells, collected before transplant. This clonotype originated in a human donor who was the organ donor for an intestinal transplant. This CDR3 reads CAIGPWASGAHRDDGGDTQYF. CDR3 in DNA: TGTGCCATCGGGCCGTGGGCTAGCGGGGCGCACAGAGACGACGGTGGAGATACGCAGTATTTT.